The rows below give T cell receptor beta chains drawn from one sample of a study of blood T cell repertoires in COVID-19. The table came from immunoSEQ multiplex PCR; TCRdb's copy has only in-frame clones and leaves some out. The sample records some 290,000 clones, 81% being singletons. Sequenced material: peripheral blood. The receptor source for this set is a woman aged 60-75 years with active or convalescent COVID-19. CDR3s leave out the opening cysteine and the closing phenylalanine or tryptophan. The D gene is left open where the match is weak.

CDR3 protein: ASSVGGLAGAYNEQF
D gene: TRBD2
CDR3 length: 15
V gene: TRBV4-1
J gene: TRBJ2-1

CDR3 protein: ASSFGGRFAGELF
D gene: .
CDR3 length: 13
V gene: TRBV7-9
J gene: TRBJ2-2

CDR3 protein: ASSIVGGATNEKLF
D gene: .
CDR3 length: 14
V gene: TRBV19
J gene: TRBJ1-4

CDR3 protein: ASSQVEDRGWF
D gene: TRBD1
CDR3 length: 11
V gene: TRBV4-2
J gene: TRBJ2-1

CDR3 protein: ASSLEAGVVGYT
D gene: .
CDR3 length: 12
V gene: TRBV11-2
J gene: TRBJ1-2

CDR3 protein: ASSRAGVTDTQY
D gene: TRBD2
CDR3 length: 12
V gene: TRBV7-7
J gene: TRBJ2-3

CDR3 protein: ASSGRGGLRETQY
D gene: .
CDR3 length: 13
V gene: TRBV5-6
J gene: TRBJ2-5

CDR3 protein: ASSFTGNTEAF
D gene: .
CDR3 length: 11
V gene: TRBV9
J gene: TRBJ1-1

CDR3 protein: ASSLTPTTANEKLF
D gene: .
CDR3 length: 14
V gene: TRBV7-6
J gene: TRBJ1-4

CDR3 protein: ASKGSRGQRGTEAF
D gene: TRBD1
CDR3 length: 14
V gene: TRBV28
J gene: TRBJ1-1

CDR3 protein: ASSIGAGSVETQY
D gene: .
CDR3 length: 13
V gene: TRBV19
J gene: TRBJ2-5